This TCR beta chain comes out of a study of T cell responses to AZD1222 COVID-19 vaccine. The study's findings and limits: The breadth and depth of Spike-specific TCRs increased once two AZD1222 doses had been given. At baseline, seropositivity was found in only a handful of AZD1222 recipients. Spike was spanned by vaccine-associated CD4 TCRs, which were dominant at 160-218 and 743-854. Every sample of the repertoires postdated the peak T cell response.

The protocol was immunoSEQ multiplex PCR, while the TCRdb copy is restricted to in-frame clones and leaves out a portion. The table records about 180,000 clones, 94% of them present only once. To note about this clone: Antigen specificity is unknown.

Trimming removed 5 bases at V and 1 base at J, with 9 bases between. This CDR3 region has 13 residues. The chain combines TRBV5-3 with TRBJ1-1; D ambiguous. TRBV5-3 belongs to the ORF category, with a function that is uncertain. The TCR was taken from an adult who received the AZD1222 COVID-19 vaccine. This specimen consisted of peripheral blood, obtained 28 days after the second AZD1222 dose. The DNA of the CDR3 is TGTGCCAGAAGGACCGGGCCGAACACTGAAGCTTTCTTT. Its translation is CARRTGPNTEAFF.